This entry describes one T cell receptor beta chain. Its antigen is as yet unknown. RNA was extracted with the RNeasy kit, and a quantity of roughly 0.5 to 1 ug was reverse transcribed using random hexamers. One entry per CDR3 protein, called by TCRdb with MiXCR from the immunoSEQ multiplex PCR reads. The sample yields about 190,000 distinct CDR3 sequences, around nine tenths seen once. These data originate in a study of CD8 T cells in Susac syndrome. Germline V CDR1 and CDR2: SGHTA, FQGTGA. Deletions cut 5 bases from V and 11 bases from J, with 14 bases between. The CDR3 spans 12 residues. Study outcomes and limitations: Within Susac syndrome CD4+ T cell repertoires, clonal expansion was not evident.

V and J are TRBV7-3 and TRBJ2-3; D is possibly TRBD1 or TRBD2 (5 bases each). The specimen was CD4+ T cells from PBMCs. The sequence came from a human donor with Susac syndrome. The CDR3 region is CASSVGTTKQYF. CDR3 bases: TGTGCCAGCAGCGTCGGGACCACAAAGCAGTATTTT.